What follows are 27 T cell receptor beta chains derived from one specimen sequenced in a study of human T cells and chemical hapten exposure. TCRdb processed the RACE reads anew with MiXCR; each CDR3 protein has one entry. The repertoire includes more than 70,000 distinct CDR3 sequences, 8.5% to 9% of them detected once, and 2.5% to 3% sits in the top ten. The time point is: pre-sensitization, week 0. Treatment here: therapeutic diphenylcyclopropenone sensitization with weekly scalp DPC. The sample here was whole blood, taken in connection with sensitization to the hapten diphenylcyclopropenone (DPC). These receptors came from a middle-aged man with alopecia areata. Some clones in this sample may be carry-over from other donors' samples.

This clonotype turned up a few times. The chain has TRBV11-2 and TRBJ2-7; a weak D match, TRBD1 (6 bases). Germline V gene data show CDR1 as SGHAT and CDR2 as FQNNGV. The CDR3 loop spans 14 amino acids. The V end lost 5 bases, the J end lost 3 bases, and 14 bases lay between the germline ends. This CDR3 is CASSDTGTFYEQYF. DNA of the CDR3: TGTGCCAGCAGCGACACCGGGACATTCTACGAGCAGTACTTC.

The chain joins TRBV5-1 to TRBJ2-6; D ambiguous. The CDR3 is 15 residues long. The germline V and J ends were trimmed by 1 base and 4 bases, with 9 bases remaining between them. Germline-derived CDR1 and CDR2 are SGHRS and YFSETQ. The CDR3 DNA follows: TGCGCCAGCAGCTTGTCCCCTCTAGGGGCCAACGTCCTGACTTTC. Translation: CASSLSPLGANVLTF. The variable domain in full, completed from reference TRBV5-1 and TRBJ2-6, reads KAGVTQTPRYLIKTRGQQVTLSCSPISGHRSVSWYQQTPGQGLQFLFEYFSETQRNKGNFPGRFSGRQFSNSRSEMNVSTLELGDSALYLCASSLSPLGANVLTFGAGSRLTVL.

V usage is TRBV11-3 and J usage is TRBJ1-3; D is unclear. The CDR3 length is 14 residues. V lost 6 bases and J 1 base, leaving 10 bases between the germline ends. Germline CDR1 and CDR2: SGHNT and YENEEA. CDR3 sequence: CASRPTQSGNTIYF. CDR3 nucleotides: TGTGCCAGCAGACCCACCCAATCTGGAAACACCATATATTTT.

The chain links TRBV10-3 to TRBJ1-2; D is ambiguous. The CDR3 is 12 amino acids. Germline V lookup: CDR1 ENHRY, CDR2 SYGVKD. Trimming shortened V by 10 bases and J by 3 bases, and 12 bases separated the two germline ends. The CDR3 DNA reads TGTGCCACCGTAGCGGCTGACTATGGCTACACCTTC. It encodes CATVAADYGYTF.

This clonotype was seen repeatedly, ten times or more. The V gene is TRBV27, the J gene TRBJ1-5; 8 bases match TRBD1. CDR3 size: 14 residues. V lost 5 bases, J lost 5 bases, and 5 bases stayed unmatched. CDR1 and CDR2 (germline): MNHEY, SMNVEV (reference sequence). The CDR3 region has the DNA TGTGCCAGCAGTATTCAGGGGGCGTATCAGCCCCAGCATTTT. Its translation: CASSIQGAYQPQHF.

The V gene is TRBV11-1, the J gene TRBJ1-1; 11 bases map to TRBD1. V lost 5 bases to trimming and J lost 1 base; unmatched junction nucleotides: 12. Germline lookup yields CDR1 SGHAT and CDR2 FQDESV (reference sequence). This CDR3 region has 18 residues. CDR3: CASSPPPDRGLRNTEAFF. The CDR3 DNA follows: TGTGCCAGCAGCCCTCCACCGGACAGGGGGCTTAGGAACACTGAAGCTTTCTTT.

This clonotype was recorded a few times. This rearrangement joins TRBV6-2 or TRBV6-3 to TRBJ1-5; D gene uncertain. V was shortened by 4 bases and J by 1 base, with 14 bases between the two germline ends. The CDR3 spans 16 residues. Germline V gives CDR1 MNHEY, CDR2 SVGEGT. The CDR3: CASSFGAGLSNQPQHF. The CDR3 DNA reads TGTGCCAGCAGTTTCGGAGCCGGTCTAAGCAATCAGCCCCAGCATTTT.

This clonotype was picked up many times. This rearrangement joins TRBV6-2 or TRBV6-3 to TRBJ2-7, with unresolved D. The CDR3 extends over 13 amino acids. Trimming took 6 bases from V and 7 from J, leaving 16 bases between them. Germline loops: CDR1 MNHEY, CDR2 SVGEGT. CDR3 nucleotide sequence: TGTGCCAGCAGGCCTGCCTCTGCTCGGGAGCAGTACTTC. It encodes CASRPASAREQYF.

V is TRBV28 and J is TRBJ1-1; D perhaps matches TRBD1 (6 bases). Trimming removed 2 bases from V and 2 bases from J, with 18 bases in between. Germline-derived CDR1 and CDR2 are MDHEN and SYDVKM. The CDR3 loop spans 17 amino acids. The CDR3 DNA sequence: TGTGCCAGCAGTTTAGGGCGGGGGGGCACAAGTAACACTGAAGCTTTCTTT. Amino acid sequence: CASSLGRGGTSNTEAFF.

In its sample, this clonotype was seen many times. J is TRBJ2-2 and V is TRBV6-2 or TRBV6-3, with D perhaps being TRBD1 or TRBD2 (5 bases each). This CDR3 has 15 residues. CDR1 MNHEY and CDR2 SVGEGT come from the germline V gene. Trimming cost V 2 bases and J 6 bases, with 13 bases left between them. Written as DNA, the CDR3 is TGTGCCAGCAGTTACGTGGGACGCGGACCCGGGGAGCTGTTTTTT. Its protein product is CASSYVGRGPGELFF.

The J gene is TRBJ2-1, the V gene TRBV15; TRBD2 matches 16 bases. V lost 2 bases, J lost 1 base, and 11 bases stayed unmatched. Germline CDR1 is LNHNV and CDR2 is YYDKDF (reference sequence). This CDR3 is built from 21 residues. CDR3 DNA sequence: TGTGCCACCAGCAGATATGGGGGACTAGCGGGAGGGCCCAGGTCCTACAATGAGCAGTTCTTC. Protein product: CATSRYGGLAGGPRSYNEQFF.

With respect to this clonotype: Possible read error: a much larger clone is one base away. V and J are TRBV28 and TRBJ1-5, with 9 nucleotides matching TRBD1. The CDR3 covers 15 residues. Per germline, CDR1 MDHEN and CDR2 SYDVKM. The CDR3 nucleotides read TGTGCCAGCAGCTACCATACAGGGGGCAATCAGCCCAAGCATTTT. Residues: CASSYHTGGNQPKHF. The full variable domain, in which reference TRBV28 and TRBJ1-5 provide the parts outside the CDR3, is DVKVTQSSRYLVKRTGEKVFLECVQDMDHENMFWYRQDPGLGLRLIYFSYDVKMKEKGDIPEGYSVSREKKERFSLILESASTNQTSMYLCASSYHTGGNQPKHFGDGTRLSIL.

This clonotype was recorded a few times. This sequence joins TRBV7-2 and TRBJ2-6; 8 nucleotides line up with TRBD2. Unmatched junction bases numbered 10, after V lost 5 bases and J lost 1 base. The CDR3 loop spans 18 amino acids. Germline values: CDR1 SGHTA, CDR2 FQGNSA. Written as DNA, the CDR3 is TGTGCCAGCAGCCAGAGGGCTAGCGGGCCGTCTGGGGCCAACGTCCTGACTTTC. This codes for CASSQRASGPSGANVLTF.

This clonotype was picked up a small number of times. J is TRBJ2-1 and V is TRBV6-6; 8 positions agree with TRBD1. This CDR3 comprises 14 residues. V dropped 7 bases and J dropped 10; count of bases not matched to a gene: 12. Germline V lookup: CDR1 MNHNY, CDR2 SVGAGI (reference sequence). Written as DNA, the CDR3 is TGTGCCAGCAATCCGGGACAGGATAAGAAAGAGCAGTTCTTC. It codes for CASNPGQDKKEQFF.

This CDR3 is CASSKGASSGANVLTF. The CDR3 region has the DNA TGTGCCAGCAGCAAAGGCGCGAGCTCTGGGGCCAACGTCCTGACTTTC. The rearrangement joins TRBV21-1 to TRBJ2-6. TRBV21-1 constitutes a pseudogene. CDR3 length: 16 amino acids.

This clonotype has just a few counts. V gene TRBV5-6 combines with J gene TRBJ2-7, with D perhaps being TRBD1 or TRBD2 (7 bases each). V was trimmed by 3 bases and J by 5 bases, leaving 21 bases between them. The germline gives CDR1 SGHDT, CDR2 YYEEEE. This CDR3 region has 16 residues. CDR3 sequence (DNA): TGTGCCAGCAGCTACCCAGGGAGGGGGCTTTACCACGAGCAGTACTTC. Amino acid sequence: CASSYPGRGLYHEQYF.

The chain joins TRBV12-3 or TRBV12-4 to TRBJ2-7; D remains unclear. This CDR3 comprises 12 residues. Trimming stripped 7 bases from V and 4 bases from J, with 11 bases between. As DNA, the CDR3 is TGTGCCAGCACCCGGGTGATTTACGAGCAGTACTTC. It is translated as CASTRVIYEQYF.

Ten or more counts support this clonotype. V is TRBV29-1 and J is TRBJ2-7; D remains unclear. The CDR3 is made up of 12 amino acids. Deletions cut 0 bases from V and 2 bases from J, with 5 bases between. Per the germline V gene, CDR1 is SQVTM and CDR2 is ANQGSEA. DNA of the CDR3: TGCAGCGTTGAAGACGATACCTACGAGCAGTACGTC. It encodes CSVEDDTYEQYV.

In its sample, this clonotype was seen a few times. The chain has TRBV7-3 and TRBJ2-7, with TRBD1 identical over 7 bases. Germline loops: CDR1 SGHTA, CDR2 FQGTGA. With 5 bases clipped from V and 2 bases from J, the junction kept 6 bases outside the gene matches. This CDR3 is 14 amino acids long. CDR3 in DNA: TGTGCCAGCAGCCCCGGGACAGCCACCTACGAGCAGTACTTC. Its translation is CASSPGTATYEQYF.

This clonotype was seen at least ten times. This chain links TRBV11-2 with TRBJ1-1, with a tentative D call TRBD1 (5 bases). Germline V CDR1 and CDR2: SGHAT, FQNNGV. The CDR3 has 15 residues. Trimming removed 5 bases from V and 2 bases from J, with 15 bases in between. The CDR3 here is CASSPNNQGNTEAFF. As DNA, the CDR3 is TGTGCCAGCAGCCCAAATAACCAGGGAAACACTGAAGCTTTCTTT.

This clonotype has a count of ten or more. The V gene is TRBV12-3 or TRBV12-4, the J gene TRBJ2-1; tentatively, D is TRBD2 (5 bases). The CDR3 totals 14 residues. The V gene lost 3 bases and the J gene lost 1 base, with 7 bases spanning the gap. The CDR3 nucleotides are TGTGCCAGCAGTTTGTGGGAGTCCTACAATGAGCAGTTCTTC. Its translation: CASSLWESYNEQFF.

CDR3 loop: CASSIMGGLEEKLFF. CDR3 bases: TGCGCCAGCAGCATTATGGGAGGGCTTGAAGAAAAACTGTTTTTT. The chain employs TRBV5-1 and TRBJ1-4; no clear D gene. Trimming removed 4 bases at V and 8 bases at J, with 18 bases between. This CDR3 is 15 amino acids long. The germline V gene encodes CDR1 SGHRS and CDR2 YFSETQ.

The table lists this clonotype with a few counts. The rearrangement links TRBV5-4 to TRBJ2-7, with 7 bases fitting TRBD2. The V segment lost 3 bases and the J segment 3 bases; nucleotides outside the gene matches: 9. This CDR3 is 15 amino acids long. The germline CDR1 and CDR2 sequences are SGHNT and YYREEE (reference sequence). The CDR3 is CASSSGGAYNYEQYF. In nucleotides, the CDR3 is TGTGCCAGCAGCTCGGGGGGAGCCTATAACTACGAGCAGTACTTC.

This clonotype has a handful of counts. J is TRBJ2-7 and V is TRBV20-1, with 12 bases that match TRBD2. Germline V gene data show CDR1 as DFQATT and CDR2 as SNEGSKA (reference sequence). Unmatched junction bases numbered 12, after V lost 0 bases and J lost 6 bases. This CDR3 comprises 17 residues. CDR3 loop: CSARDRLAGAGSREQYF. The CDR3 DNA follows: TGCAGTGCTAGAGACAGACTAGCGGGAGCTGGTTCGCGCGAGCAGTACTTC.

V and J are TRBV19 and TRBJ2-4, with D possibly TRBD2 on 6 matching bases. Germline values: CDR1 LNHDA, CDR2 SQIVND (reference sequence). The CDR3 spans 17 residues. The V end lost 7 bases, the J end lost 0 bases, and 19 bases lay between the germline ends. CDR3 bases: TGTGCCAGTAACTCCATCAATTCGGGGGTAGCCAAAAACATTCAGTACTTC. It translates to CASNSINSGVAKNIQYF.

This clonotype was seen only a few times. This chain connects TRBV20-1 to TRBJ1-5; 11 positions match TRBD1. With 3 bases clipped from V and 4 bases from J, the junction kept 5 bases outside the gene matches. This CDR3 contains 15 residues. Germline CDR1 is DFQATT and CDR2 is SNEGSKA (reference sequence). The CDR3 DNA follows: TGCAGTGCTAGTGTGGACAGGGGGCTTAATCAGCCCCAGCATTTT. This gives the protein CSASVDRGLNQPQHF.

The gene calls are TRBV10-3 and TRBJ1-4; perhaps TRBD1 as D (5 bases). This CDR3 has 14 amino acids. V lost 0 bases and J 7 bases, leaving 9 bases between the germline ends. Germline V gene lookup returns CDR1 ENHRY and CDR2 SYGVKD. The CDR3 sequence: CAISESGGSEKLFF. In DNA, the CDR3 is TGTGCCATCAGTGAGTCCGGGGGGAGTGAAAAACTGTTTTTT.